What follows are 18 T cell receptor beta chains derived from one specimen sequenced in a study of CD4+ T cells in melanoma. This table comes from immunoSEQ multiplex PCR, and its TCRdb copy is limited to in-frame clones, with some not included. The data show roughly 120,000 clones, about 92% seen once. Sequenced input: peripheral blood. These receptors came from a human donor with melanoma.

The CDR3 protein is CASSLDGLPTVQLFF. The DNA for the CDR3 is TGCGCCAGCAGCTTGGACGGACTCCCCACCGTGCAGCTGTTTTTT. The rearrangement links TRBV5-1 to TRBJ2-2; maybe TRBD2 (5 bases). This CDR3 has 15 residues. Germline loops: CDR1 SGHRS, CDR2 YFSETQ. Trimming removed 0 bases at V and 12 bases at J, with 18 bases between.

V and J are TRBV28 and TRBJ2-2; D is uncertain. The CDR3 spans 17 residues. The germline CDR1 and CDR2 sequences are MDHEN and SYDVKM. V lost 3 bases and J lost 2, with 16 bases in between. CDR3 nucleotides: TGTGCCAGCAGTTTCTTACTCGGCGAGATTAACACCGGGGAGCTGTTTTTT. It is translated as CASSFLLGEINTGELFF.

This chain links TRBV30 with TRBJ2-2, with D possibly being TRBD2 (5 bases). Germline V gene data show CDR1 as GTSNPN and CDR2 as SVGIG (reference sequence). The length of the CDR3 is 15 residues. The ends were cut back, 5 bases at V and 5 bases at J, with 18 bases in the middle. The CDR3 here is CAWFPCGRGTGELFF. The CDR3 DNA follows: TGTGCCTGGTTTCCATGTGGACGGGGAACCGGGGAGCTGTTTTTT.

The chain combines TRBV12-1 with TRBJ1-2. TRBV12-1 is a recognized pseudogene. The length of the CDR3 is 14 residues. The CDR3, as DNA: TGTGCCAGCAGCTTTGAACTTCGGGGGGGAGGCTACACCTTC. As protein: CASSFELRGGGYTF.

The rearrangement links TRBV10-3 to TRBJ1-2, with 8 bases fitting TRBD1. Germline V gives CDR1 ENHRY, CDR2 SYGVKD. Losses at the gene ends were 7 bases for V and 7 bases for J; bases not matched to a gene: 8. This CDR3 is 13 amino acids long. The CDR3 protein is CAITSTGGGGYTF. In nucleotides, the CDR3 is TGTGCCATCACTAGTACAGGGGGGGGTGGCTACACCTTC.

The V and J genes are TRBV9 and TRBJ2-1; D remains unclear. The CDR3 covers 11 residues. V was clipped by 4 bases and J by 8 bases, with 7 bases between them. The germline V gene has CDR1 SGDLS and CDR2 YYNGEE. CDR3 region: CASSLRDEQFF. DNA for the CDR3: TGTGCCAGCAGCCTAAGAGATGAGCAGTTCTTC. Using reference TRBV9 and TRBJ2-1 for the parts outside the CDR3, the full variable domain is DSGVTQTPKHLITATGQRVTLRCSPRSGDLSVYWYQQSLDQGLQFLIQYYNGEERAKGNILERFSAQQFPDLHSELNLSSLELGDSALYFCASSLRDEQFFGPGTRLTVL.

This chain connects TRBV6-1 to TRBJ1-1; D remains unclear. The CDR3 extends over 12 amino acids. Germline V CDR1 and CDR2: MNHNS, SASEGT. Trimming stripped 2 bases from V and 7 bases from J, with 8 bases between. The CDR3 DNA reads TGTGCCAGCAGTGAACCTGGTCTTGAAGCTTTCTTT. As protein: CASSEPGLEAFF.

The genes are TRBV4-1 and TRBJ2-7, with D unclear. From germline, CDR1 is MGHRA and CDR2 YSYEKL. Trimming shortened V by 3 bases and J by 0 bases, and 9 bases separated the two germline ends. The CDR3 totals 14 residues. The CDR3 loop is CASSHPLVSYEQYF. DNA for the CDR3: TGCGCCAGCAGCCACCCCCTAGTCTCCTACGAGCAGTACTTC.

The rearrangement joins TRBV7-2 to TRBJ1-1; D is possibly TRBD1 (6 bases). V lost 7 bases, J lost 10 bases, and 22 bases lay in between. The CDR3 consists of 14 residues. The germline V gene has CDR1 SGHTA and CDR2 FQGNSA. CDR3 region: CASTLVGGGQAAFF. CDR3 DNA: TGTGCCAGCACCCTGGTAGGAGGGGGGCAGGCAGCTTTCTTT.

The chain is built from TRBV2 and TRBJ2-3; the D gene is possibly TRBD1 (5 bases). The germline gives CDR1 SNHLY, CDR2 FYNNEI. The CDR3 is 15 amino acids. The V end lost 5 bases, the J end lost 2 bases, and 14 bases lay between the germline ends. DNA for the CDR3: TGTGCCAGCAGTTATGCTGGGGCGCACACAGATACGCAGTATTTT. It is translated as CASSYAGAHTDTQYF.

The chain employs TRBV19 and TRBJ2-3; 8 nucleotides align to TRBD2. The V gene's germline CDR1 is LNHDA and CDR2 SQIVND (reference sequence). This CDR3 spans 17 amino acids. With 5 bases clipped from V and 5 bases from J, the junction kept 15 bases outside the gene matches. CDR3 sequence (DNA): TGTGCCAGTAGTGCCTCCCGGCTAGCGGGCGAGAAAGATACGCAGTATTTT. Translated, it gives CASSASRLAGEKDTQYF.

The chain combines TRBV11-1 with TRBJ2-7; 9 bases align to TRBD2. The CDR3 covers 14 residues. Trimming removed 6 bases from V and 9 bases from J; junction bases left unmatched: 12. Germline V gene data show CDR1 as SGHAT and CDR2 as FQDESV (reference sequence). The DNA of the CDR3 is TGTGCCAGCAGGTCCGGGACTAGCTTCGGGGTGCAGTACTTC. Amino acid sequence: CASRSGTSFGVQYF.

The CDR3 spells CASSMRDRGPETQYF. Here the CDR3 DNA reads TGTGCCAGTAGTATGAGAGACAGGGGGCCGGAGACCCAGTACTTC. The chain uses TRBV19 and TRBJ2-5, with 10 bases matching TRBD1. After removal of 3 bases from V and 5 bases from J, the junction contained 6 bases not matched to a gene. Germline lookup yields CDR1 LNHDA and CDR2 SQIVND (reference sequence). The CDR3 has 15 residues.

The CDR3 protein is CASSPGPLAGAGTGELFF. Here the CDR3 DNA reads TGTGCCAGCAGCCCGGGGCCTTTAGCGGGAGCGGGCACCGGGGAGCTGTTTTTT. This chain connects TRBV7-3 to TRBJ2-2, with 9 bases fitting TRBD2. The trim removed 5 bases at V and 4 bases at J, leaving 14 bases unmatched. The CDR3 has 18 amino acids. Per the germline V gene, CDR1 is SGHTA and CDR2 is FQGTGA.

This chain connects TRBV28 to TRBJ2-2; no clear D gene. V was clipped by 4 bases and J by 1 base, with 10 bases between them. In germline, CDR1 is MDHEN, CDR2 SYDVKM. The CDR3 sequence is 15 residues long. The chain's CDR3 is CASSSGRWNTGELFF. The CDR3 bases are TGTGCCAGCAGTTCAGGACGTTGGAACACCGGGGAGCTGTTTTTT.

The chain combines TRBV7-9 with TRBJ2-7, with 10 bases identical to TRBD1. The CDR3 covers 16 residues. After removal of 5 bases from V and 7 bases from J, the junction contained 14 bases not matched to a gene. Per the germline V gene, CDR1 is SEHNR and CDR2 is FQNEAQ (reference sequence). Written as DNA, the CDR3 is TGTGCCAGCAGCCAAAACAGCGGACAGGGGGTGGGTGAGCAGTACTTC. Translating gives CASSQNSGQGVGEQYF.

The gene calls are TRBV15 and TRBJ2-5; D may be TRBD1 or TRBD2 (5 bases each). This CDR3 spans 13 amino acids. The V gene lost 11 bases and the J gene lost 1 base, with 14 bases spanning the gap. Germline V lookup: CDR1 LNHNV, CDR2 YYDKDF (reference sequence). The CDR3 loop is CASRDPRQETQYF. In nucleotides, the CDR3 is TGTGCCTCCCGGGACCCTCGCCAAGAGACCCAGTACTTC.

This clone was observed a handful of times. CDR3 bases: TGTGCCAGCAGTTCTTTATCGATCCGAGATGGCTACACCTTC. Its protein product is CASSSLSIRDGYTF. This sequence joins TRBV28 and TRBJ1-2; no firm D call. The CDR3 extends over 14 amino acids. The V end was cut by 4 bases, the J end by 6 bases, with 15 bases between. Germline V gene lookup returns CDR1 MDHEN and CDR2 SYDVKM.